The rows below give T cell receptor beta chains drawn from one sample of a study of metastatic and nonmetastatic thyroid tumors. TCRdb re-analyzed the PCR reads through MiXCR. The data contain approximately 16,000 clones, approximately 25% of them singletons. Sequencing was carried out using adjacent normal tissue. These TCRs come from a female donor with papillary thyroid cancer or a benign thyroid nodule (not recorded which). Some clones in this sample may be carry-over from other donors' samples. Each CDR3 is given with its conserved first and last residue. The D gene is left open where the match is weak. Rows may omit the clone size; those that give it use once, few, many or a size class.

DNA: TGCGCCAGCTTCAACGGCAGCTCTGGAAACACCATATATTTT
CDR3: CASFNGSSGNTIYF
J: TRBJ1-3
V: TRBV10-2
size: few
length: 14
D: .

DNA: TGCAGTGCTAGAGCGAGGGAGACCAAGTACTTC
CDR3: CSARARETKYF
J: TRBJ2-5
V: TRBV20-1
size: .
length: 11
D: .

DNA: TGTGCCAGCAGCCCCCCGCTGGTGGAGACCCAGTACTTC
CDR3: CASSPPLVETQYF
J: TRBJ2-5
V: TRBV7-9
size: few
length: 13
D: .

DNA: TGTGCCAGCAGTTCTGACAGGTGGAGGGGCACCTACGAGCAGTACTTC
CDR3: CASSSDRWRGTYEQYF
J: TRBJ2-7
V: TRBV6-5
size: .
length: 16
D: .

DNA: TGTGCCAGCAGTTTATGGGGGATTGGGGACAGCTTGAACACTGAAGCTTTCTTT
CDR3: CASSLWGIGDSLNTEAFF
J: TRBJ1-1
V: TRBV28
size: .
length: 18
D: TRBD1

DNA: TGTGCCAGCAGTTTACGGGACAATCAGCCCCAGCATTTT
CDR3: CASSLRDNQPQHF
J: TRBJ1-5
V: TRBV27
size: few
length: 13
D: .

DNA: TGCAGTGCTAGACCCGGGAGGGCCATCAATGAGCAGTTCTTC
CDR3: CSARPGRAINEQFF
J: TRBJ2-1
V: TRBV20-1
size: .
length: 14
D: TRBD2

DNA: TGTGCCAGCAGTACCGGGCCCGTTTATAATTCACCCCTCCACTTT
CDR3: CASSTGPVYNSPLHF
J: TRBJ1-6
V: TRBV28
size: many
length: 15
D: .

DNA: TGTGCCAGCAGCGTTGAGGGGACAAGGGAGCAGTACTTC
CDR3: CASSVEGTREQYF
J: TRBJ2-7
V: TRBV7-3
size: .
length: 13
D: .

DNA: TGTGCTACCCAAGGACAGGGGGCTGGCAATGAGCAGTTCTTC
CDR3: CATQGQGAGNEQFF
J: TRBJ2-1
V: TRBV10-3
size: few
length: 14
D: TRBD1

DNA: TGTGCCAGCAGGCCGGGACAGTCTGGAAACACCATATATTTT
CDR3: CASRPGQSGNTIYF
J: TRBJ1-3
V: TRBV28
size: .
length: 14
D: TRBD1

DNA: TGTGCCAGCAGTTTAGACCCATACAATGAGCAGTTCTTC
CDR3: CASSLDPYNEQFF
J: TRBJ2-1
V: TRBV27
size: .
length: 13
D: .

DNA: TGCAGTGCTGCCTACGCCGGGACGGATACCTACGAGCAGTACTTC
CDR3: CSAAYAGTDTYEQYF
J: TRBJ2-7
V: TRBV20-1
size: .
length: 15
D: .

DNA: TGCAGTGCCCGAGGAGCTTTTCTCGAGCAGTACTTC
CDR3: CSARGAFLEQYF
J: TRBJ2-7
V: TRBV20-1
size: many
length: 12
D: .

DNA: TGCGCCAGCAGACAGGGCCATGAGCAGTTCTTC
CDR3: CASRQGHEQFF
J: TRBJ2-1
V: TRBV5-1
size: few
length: 11
D: .

DNA: TGTGCCAGCAGCTTGGAAAGTGAGCAGTTCTTC
CDR3: CASSLESEQFF
J: TRBJ2-1
V: TRBV11-2
size: .
length: 11
D: .

DNA: TGTGCCAGCAGCGCCGGGACGGGCTCCGAGCAGTACTTC
CDR3: CASSAGTGSEQYF
J: TRBJ2-7
V: TRBV7-3
size: few
length: 13
D: .

DNA: TGTGCCAGCAGCCGTCGCATCCGGGACGAGCAGTACTTC
CDR3: CASSRRIRDEQYF
J: TRBJ2-7
V: TRBV7-2
size: .
length: 13
D: .

DNA: TGTGCCAGCAGTAACCTCAAAGGACAGCGTAATGAAAAACTGTTTTTT
CDR3: CASSNLKGQRNEKLFF
J: TRBJ1-4
V: TRBV12-3/TRBV12-4
size: few
length: 16
D: .

DNA: TGTGCCACCAGCGTGCCATCAGGTTCAGATACGCAGTATTTT
CDR3: CATSVPSGSDTQYF
J: TRBJ2-3
V: TRBV15
size: few
length: 14
D: .

DNA: TGTGCCAGCAGCCGGCGCGGGGGCGGTTATACCGGGGAGCTGTTTTTT
CDR3: CASSRRGGGYTGELFF
J: TRBJ2-2
V: TRBV11-2
size: few
length: 16
D: .

DNA: TGTGCCAGCAGCCAACATCCCGGGACAGGGATCGGCAATCAGCCCCAGCATTTT
CDR3: CASSQHPGTGIGNQPQHF
J: TRBJ1-5
V: TRBV4-2
size: few
length: 18
D: TRBD1

DNA: TGTGCCAGCAGCCCAGATCAGGGGGCGGACGAGCAGTACTTC
CDR3: CASSPDQGADEQYF
J: TRBJ2-7
V: TRBV7-2
size: .
length: 14
D: TRBD1

DNA: TGTGCCTGGAACCCGGGACCCTCCCAAGATACGCAGTATTTT
CDR3: CAWNPGPSQDTQYF
J: TRBJ2-3
V: TRBV30
size: few
length: 14
D: .

DNA: TGTGCCAGCACCCGACTAGCGGGAGACACCGGGGAGCTGTTTTTT
CDR3: CASTRLAGDTGELFF
J: TRBJ2-2
V: TRBV12-3/TRBV12-4
size: .
length: 15
D: TRBD2

DNA: TGTGCCAGCAGGGGCGGAAACACCATATATTTT
CDR3: CASRGGNTIYF
J: TRBJ1-3
V: TRBV6-1
size: few
length: 11
D: .

DNA: TGTGCCAGCAGCTCAAGCGGGAGGTGGGACAATGAGCAGGTGTTC
CDR3: CASSSSGRWDNEQVF
J: TRBJ2-1
V: TRBV2
size: .
length: 15
D: TRBD2

DNA: TGTGCCAGCAGTTCACGAGGGGTTTGGGATAATGAGCAGTTCTTC
CDR3: CASSSRGVWDNEQFF
J: TRBJ2-1
V: TRBV6-6
size: .
length: 15
D: .

DNA: TGTGCCAGCAGTTCTGGTGGGACCCACAATGAGCAGTTCTTC
CDR3: CASSSGGTHNEQFF
J: TRBJ2-1
V: TRBV27
size: few
length: 14
D: .

DNA: TGCAGTGCTTTTCTCTTCGGGAGACCATACGAGCAGTACTTC
CDR3: CSAFLFGRPYEQYF
J: TRBJ2-7
V: TRBV20-1
size: few
length: 14
D: .

DNA: TGTGCCAGCAGGGACGGAGGGAAGACTTCACCCCTCCACTTT
CDR3: CASRDGGKTSPLHF
J: TRBJ1-6
V: TRBV6-1
size: large
length: 14
D: .

DNA: TGTGCCAGCAGTTTCGGTGTTACGCAGTATTTT
CDR3: CASSFGVTQYF
J: TRBJ2-3
V: TRBV27
size: large
length: 11
D: .

DNA: TGTGCCAGCAGTCTAGCGGGAGAAGGTGATGAGCAGTTCTTC
CDR3: CASSLAGEGDEQFF
J: TRBJ2-1
V: TRBV14
size: .
length: 14
D: TRBD2

DNA: TGTGCCAGCCGCGGGGACCCTGGCGGCAATGAGCAGTTCTTC
CDR3: CASRGDPGGNEQFF
J: TRBJ2-1
V: TRBV6-1
size: .
length: 14
D: .

DNA: TGTGCCTGGAGAAAAGGCCTCTTCTCTGGAAACACCATATATTTT
CDR3: CAWRKGLFSGNTIYF
J: TRBJ1-3
V: TRBV30
size: .
length: 15
D: .

DNA: TGCAGTGCTAGAACAGCCTATGAGACCCAGTACTTC
CDR3: CSARTAYETQYF
J: TRBJ2-5
V: TRBV20-1
size: .
length: 12
D: .

DNA: TGCAGTGCTAGACCCGGACAGGCGAACACTGAAGCTTTCTTT
CDR3: CSARPGQANTEAFF
J: TRBJ1-1
V: TRBV20-1
size: once
length: 14
D: TRBD1